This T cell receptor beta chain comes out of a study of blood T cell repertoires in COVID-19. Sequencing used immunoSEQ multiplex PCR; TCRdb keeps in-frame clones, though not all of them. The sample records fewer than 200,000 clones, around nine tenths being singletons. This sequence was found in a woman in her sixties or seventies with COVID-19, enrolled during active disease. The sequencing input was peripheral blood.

CDR3 DNA: TGCAGTGCTAGTTGGTTCCGGGGATACAATGAGCAGTTCTTC. It encodes CSASWFRGYNEQFF. This chain links TRBV20-1 with TRBJ2-1, with D tentatively TRBD2 (5 bases). Germline V gene sequence: CDR1 DFQATT, CDR2 SNEGSKA (reference sequence). There are 14 residues in the CDR3. V was cut by 3 bases and J by 4 bases, with 13 bases left in between.